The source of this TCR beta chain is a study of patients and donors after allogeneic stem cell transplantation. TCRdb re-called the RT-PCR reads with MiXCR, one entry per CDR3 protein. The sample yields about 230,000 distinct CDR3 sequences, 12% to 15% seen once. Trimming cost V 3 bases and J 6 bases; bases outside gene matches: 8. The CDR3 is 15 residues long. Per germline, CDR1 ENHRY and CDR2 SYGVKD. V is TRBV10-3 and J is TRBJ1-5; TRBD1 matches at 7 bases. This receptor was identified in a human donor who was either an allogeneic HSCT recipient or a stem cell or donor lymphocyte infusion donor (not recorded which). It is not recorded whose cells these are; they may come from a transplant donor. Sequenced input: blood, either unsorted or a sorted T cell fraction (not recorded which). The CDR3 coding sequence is TGTGCCATCAGTGATGGCCAGGGGGAAGTTCAGCCCCAGCATTTT. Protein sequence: CAISDGQGEVQPQHF.